Shown below are 18 T cell receptor beta chains from a single sample sequenced in a study of blood T cell repertoires in COVID-19. Only in-frame clones appear in the TCRdb table, and some are missing; sequencing was by immunoSEQ multiplex PCR. Among approximately 75,000 clones listed, roughly 86% were seen once. Material for sequencing was peripheral blood. These receptors all come from a human donor in a cohort sampled during active COVID-19.

The chain carries TRBV6-4 and TRBJ1-1; D is undetermined. Germline CDR1 reads MRHNA; CDR2 reads SNTAGT. Trimming left V 0 bases short and J 1 base short, with 15 bases between. This CDR3 has 17 amino acids. Here the CDR3 DNA reads TGTGCCAGCAGTGACTCGAGGCGGGTACATCCGAACACTGAAGCTTTCTTT. This translates into CASSDSRRVHPNTEAFF.

V usage is TRBV18 and J usage is TRBJ2-2; possibly TRBD2 for D (6 bases). The V gene's germline CDR1 is KGHSH and CDR2 LQKENI. V was clipped by 0 bases and J by 5 bases, with 13 bases between them. The CDR3 contains 16 residues. The CDR3 here is CASSPPSAGSTGELFF. The CDR3 DNA reads TGTGCCAGCTCACCACCGTCGGCGGGGTCAACCGGGGAGCTGTTTTTT.

The chain has TRBV11-2 and TRBJ1-2; tentatively, D is TRBD1 (5 bases). CDR1 and CDR2 (germline): SGHAT, FQNNGV. The CDR3 is made up of 12 amino acids. Trimming left V 1 base short and J 8 bases short, with 8 bases between. CDR3 in DNA: TGTGCCAGCAGCTTAGGGAGGGACGGCTACACCTTC. Translating gives CASSLGRDGYTF.

V usage is TRBV20-1 and J usage is TRBJ2-7; D is uncertain. V was pared by 4 bases and J by 3 bases, with 7 bases between. The length of the CDR3 is 11 residues. Germline lookup yields CDR1 DFQATT and CDR2 SNEGSKA (reference sequence). The CDR3 reads CSATELYEQYF. The CDR3 DNA is TGCAGTGCTACGGAGCTCTACGAGCAGTACTTC.

The chain has TRBV19 and TRBJ1-1; tentatively, D is TRBD1 (5 bases). The CDR3 covers 14 residues. V lost 4 bases, J lost 3 bases, and 12 bases lay in between. Germline V lookup: CDR1 LNHDA, CDR2 SQIVND (reference sequence). CDR3 sequence (DNA): TGTGCCAGTAGTAATAAGGGGTTCTACACTGAAGCTTTCTTT. Its translation: CASSNKGFYTEAFF.

On this clone: It may be a read error: a sequence one base away is much more abundant. This chain joins TRBV6-5 and TRBJ1-1; D perhaps matches TRBD1 (6 bases). This CDR3 contains 13 residues. Germline V gene lookup returns CDR1 MNHEY and CDR2 SVGAGI. V gave up 2 bases and J gave up 3 bases, with 7 bases separating them. The CDR3 here is CASSYEGDTEAFF. The CDR3 nucleotides read TGTGCCAGCAGTTACGAGGGGGACACTGAAGCTTTCTTT.

V and J are TRBV11-3 and TRBJ2-3, with 11 bases that match TRBD2. Germline V gene lookup returns CDR1 SGHNT and CDR2 YENEEA. Trimming cost V 5 bases and J 0 bases; bases outside gene matches: 1. There are 15 residues in the CDR3. The CDR3, as DNA: TGTGCCAGCAGCCCTAGCGGGGGGAGCACAGATACGCAGTATTTT. It codes for CASSPSGGSTDTQYF.

The chain joins TRBV7-6 to TRBJ2-3, with TRBD1 as a possible D gene (5 bases). CDR1 and CDR2 from the germline V gene are SGHVS and FNYEAQ. The CDR3 is made up of 16 amino acids. V lost 4 bases to trimming and J lost 1 base, with 15 bases between them. The CDR3 sequence is CASSSTDLLRTDTQYF. CDR3 sequence (DNA): TGTGCCAGCAGCTCGACAGATCTCCTTCGCACAGATACGCAGTATTTT.

The rearrangement uses TRBV5-6 and TRBJ1-1; D gene uncertain. The germline gives CDR1 SGHDT, CDR2 YYEEEE. V was trimmed by 3 bases and J by 4 bases, leaving 16 bases between them. The CDR3 is made up of 15 amino acids. CDR3 nucleotide sequence: TGTGCCAGCAGCTGGAGGCGTCCGGGTTTCACTGAAGCTTTCTTT. Translation gives CASSWRRPGFTEAFF.

The chain is built from TRBV11-2 and TRBJ2-7; D is possibly TRBD1 (6 bases). CDR1 is SGHAT, CDR2 FQNNGV, per germline. This CDR3 comprises 13 residues. Deletions cut 1 base from V and 2 bases from J, with 6 bases between. CDR3 coding DNA: TGTGCCAGCAGCTTAGGGACAGCCTACGAGCAGTACTTC. It yields the protein CASSLGTAYEQYF.

The chain couples TRBV5-5 to TRBJ1-5, with D uncertain. The V end was cut by 0 bases, the J end by 0 bases, with 10 bases between. Looked up from germline, CDR1 is SGHKS and CDR2 is YYEKEE (reference sequence). CDR3 length: 16 residues. CDR3 protein: CASSLGLAGSNQPQHF. For the CDR3, the DNA is TGTGCCAGCAGCTTGGGGCTGGCAGGTAGCAATCAGCCCCAGCATTTT. Based on the CDR3 plus reference TRBV5-5 and TRBJ1-5, the full variable domain is DAGVTQSPTHLIKTRGQQVTLRCSPISGHKSVSWYQQVLGQGPQFIFQYYEKEERGRGNFPDRFSARQFPNYSSELNVNALLLGDSALYLCASSLGLAGSNQPQHFGDGTRLSIL.

J is TRBJ1-1 and V is TRBV27, with D perhaps matching TRBD1 (5 bases). Germline CDR1 is MNHEY and CDR2 is SMNVEV (reference sequence). V was shortened by 6 bases and J by 7 bases, with 12 bases between the two germline ends. This CDR3 region has 12 residues. CDR3 in DNA: TGTGCCAGCAGGGGGCAGTATTATGAAGCTTTCTTT. As protein: CASRGQYYEAFF.

In its sample, this clone was seen a few times. The chain is built from TRBV18 and TRBJ1-5; D is unclear. This CDR3 has 18 amino acids. CDR1 is KGHSH and CDR2 is LQKENI in the germline V gene. Between the trimmed V and J ends, which lost 0 bases and 5 bases, there was a span of 20 bases. CDR3 sequence (DNA): TGTGCCAGCTCACCACCGGCTGGGGAGGGTCGCGTCTATCAGCCCCAGCATTTT. It encodes CASSPPAGEGRVYQPQHF.

This clone was counted a few times. This chain joins TRBV5-1 and TRBJ2-7, with 10 bases identical to TRBD2. V shed 8 bases and J 0 bases; nucleotides not matched to a gene: 17. CDR1 is SGHRS and CDR2 is YFSETQ in the germline V gene. The CDR3 is 18 residues long. The CDR3: CARGFGTSADPSSYEQYF. The DNA for the CDR3 is TGCGCCAGGGGGTTCGGGACTAGCGCAGATCCGAGCTCCTACGAGCAGTACTTC.

The chain uses TRBV10-3 and TRBJ1-5, with D maybe TRBD1 (6 bases). V dropped 0 bases and J dropped 6 bases, with 15 bases sitting between them. The CDR3 is made up of 16 amino acids. The germline CDR1 and CDR2 sequences are ENHRY and SYGVKD. The CDR3 DNA reads as TGTGCCATCAGTGAGTCGGCAGGGGCCCGCGGTCAGCCCCAGCATTTT. This translates into CAISESAGARGQPQHF.

This clone was detected only a few times. V usage is TRBV4-2 and J usage is TRBJ2-3; D unclear. Per the germline V gene, CDR1 is LGHNA and CDR2 is YNFKEQ. The germline V and J ends were trimmed by 4 bases and 5 bases, with 4 bases remaining between them. The CDR3 runs to 11 residues. As DNA, the CDR3 is TGTGCCAGCAGCCCAGGAGATACGCAGTATTTT. Protein: CASSPGDTQYF.

This clone has more than one count but fewer than ten. The chain links TRBV18 to TRBJ2-7, with 8 bases that match TRBD1. J was trimmed by 2 bases and V by 2 bases; bases with no gene match: 8. Per the germline V gene, CDR1 is KGHSH and CDR2 is LQKENI. The CDR3 spans 16 residues. In DNA form, the CDR3 reads TGTGCCAGCTCACCATCCAGGACAGGGCTAACCTACGAGCAGTACTTC. It translates to CASSPSRTGLTYEQYF. The full variable domain, in which reference TRBV18 and TRBJ2-7 provide the parts outside the CDR3, is NAGVMQNPRHLVRRRGQEARLRCSPMKGHSHVYWYRQLPEEGLKFMVYLQKENIIDESGMPKERFSAEFPKEGPSILRIQQVVRGDSAAYFCASSPSRTGLTYEQYFGPGTRLTVT.

This sequence joins TRBV5-4 and TRBJ2-7, with TRBD1 identical over 9 bases. CDR3 size: 15 residues. Germline assignment: CDR1 SGHNT and CDR2 YYREEE (reference sequence). The V and J ends lost 4 bases and 5 bases, in that order; junction bases with no gene match: 10. Written as DNA, the CDR3 is TGTGCCAGCAGCCCCCCCGGGACAGGGCCTCACGAGCAGTACTTC. Translated: CASSPPGTGPHEQYF.